This entry lists 16 T cell receptor beta chains sequenced from one sample in a study of control samples from healthy donors and cancer patients. The repertoire was sequenced with immunoSEQ multiplex PCR; TCRdb's copy has only in-frame clones and lacks some. The profile covers 150,000 to 200,000 clones, with around 87% appearing a single time and 1.1% to 1.5% taken by the ten largest. Specimen: blood. These receptors all come from a woman between 50 and 59 years old in good health.

The chain uses TRBV10-3 and TRBJ1-1, with a weak D call TRBD1 (6 bases). The V end was cut by 0 bases, the J end by 1 base, with 18 bases between. The CDR3 totals 18 residues. The germline V gene has CDR1 ENHRY and CDR2 SYGVKD. In DNA form, the CDR3 reads TGTGCCATCAGTGAGTCTAGGGGAAAGGGGGGGAGGAACACTGAAGCTTTCTTT. Its protein is CAISESRGKGGRNTEAFF.

This clone was recorded a few times. The chain is built from TRBV7-9 and TRBJ1-1; D is perhaps TRBD1 (5 bases). Trimming stripped 2 bases from V and 9 bases from J, with 10 bases between. This CDR3 has 12 amino acids. Germline values: CDR1 SEHNR, CDR2 FQNEAQ (reference sequence). CDR3 bases: TGTGCCAGCAGCTTATTGGGACGGAAAGCTTTCTTT. The encoded protein is CASSLLGRKAFF.

This chain joins TRBV7-9 and TRBJ1-2; TRBD1 matches 11 bases. The germline V gene encodes CDR1 SEHNR and CDR2 FQNEAQ (reference sequence). Trimming at V came to 4 bases and at J to 8 bases, leaving 9 bases not matched to a gene. This CDR3 is built from 15 residues. For the CDR3, the DNA is TGTGCCAGCAGCTCAACCTTCCGGGACAGGGGGGGCTACACCTTC. Its translation: CASSSTFRDRGGYTF.

This rearrangement joins TRBV11-1 to TRBJ1-2; D is unresolved. The CDR3 is 12 residues long. CDR1 is SGHAT, CDR2 FQDESV, per germline (reference sequence). V was cut by 0 bases and J by 5 bases, with 4 bases left in between. CDR3: CASSLAEYGYTF. For the CDR3, the DNA is TGTGCCAGCAGCTTAGCTGAGTATGGCTACACCTTC. The whole variable domain, remainder taken from reference TRBV11-1 and TRBJ1-2, is EAEVAQSPRYKITEKSQAVAFWCDPISGHATLYWYRQILGQGPELLVQFQDESVVDDSQLPKDRFSAERLKGVDSTLKIQPAELGDSAMYLCASSLAEYGYTFGSGTRLTVV.

The chain joins TRBV28 to TRBJ1-3; D remains ambiguous. V lost 6 bases to trimming and J lost 4 bases, with 13 bases between them. The CDR3 covers 14 residues. CDR1 and CDR2 (germline): MDHEN, SYDVKM. The CDR3 DNA is TGTGCCAGCAGCAACTCCTTTGACGGAAACACCATATATTTT. This encodes CASSNSFDGNTIYF.

The chain has TRBV9 and TRBJ1-3; possibly TRBD1 for D (6 bases). The CDR3 length is 15 residues. CDR1 and CDR2 (germline): SGDLS, YYNGEE. V lost 0 bases and J lost 4, with 11 bases in between. The CDR3 DNA reads TGTGCCAGCAGCGTAGGAGGGGGAGACGGAAACACCATATATTTT. This gives the protein CASSVGGGDGNTIYF.

This chain uses TRBV11-2 with TRBJ2-6; no clear D gene. CDR1 SGHAT and CDR2 FQNNGV come from the germline V gene. This CDR3 has 14 residues. Trimming cost V 4 bases and J 0 bases, with 4 bases left between them. This chain's CDR3 is CASSSYSGANVLTF. The CDR3 coding sequence is TGTGCCAGCAGCTCCTACTCTGGGGCCAACGTCCTGACTTTC.

This chain's CDR3 is CASSSTSGAGETQYF. The CDR3, as DNA: TGTGCCAGCAGCTCGACTAGCGGGGCTGGGGAGACCCAGTACTTC. The chain has TRBV7-3 and TRBJ2-5, with 11 bases identical to TRBD2. The V gene's germline CDR1 is SGHTA and CDR2 FQGTGA. Germline trimming cut 4 bases from V and 5 bases from J; bases unmatched to any gene: 6. This CDR3 has 15 amino acids.

This clone was counted a single time. V gene TRBV24-1 combines with J gene TRBJ1-1; D might be TRBD1 (6 bases). The CDR3 consists of 12 residues. The V gene lost 5 bases and the J gene lost 8 bases, with 11 bases spanning the gap. CDR1 and CDR2 (germline): KGHDR, SFDVKD. For the CDR3, the DNA is TGTGCCACCAGTGCAGCGCAGGGGGAAGCTTTCTTT. Its translation is CATSAAQGEAFF.

The chain recombines TRBV11-3 with TRBJ1-2; 8 bases agree with TRBD1. J gave up 0 bases and V 4 bases, and 16 bases lay outside the gene matches. The CDR3 totals 19 residues. Per germline, CDR1 SGHNT and CDR2 YENEEA. CDR3 sequence (DNA): TGTGCCAGCAGCTCTGCACCGGACAGGGCCGCCCTTCCTAACTATGGCTACACCTTC. As protein: CASSSAPDRAALPNYGYTF.

The chain couples TRBV24-1 to TRBJ2-1; D remains ambiguous. Trimming pared 10 bases from V and 7 bases from J, leaving 19 bases between. Germline V CDR1 and CDR2: KGHDR, SFDVKD. The CDR3 runs 14 residues. CDR3 sequence (DNA): TGTGCCACTGCAGCCGGCTACTCAGGAAATGAGCAGTTCTTC. It encodes CATAAGYSGNEQFF.

V is TRBV12-5 and J is TRBJ1-2; D unclear. Per germline, CDR1 LGHNT and CDR2 FRNRAP. Trimming removed 6 bases at V and 3 bases at J, with 11 bases between. The length of the CDR3 is 13 residues. The CDR3: CASGLGGDYGYTF. The CDR3 DNA sequence: TGTGCTAGTGGGCTCGGAGGTGACTATGGCTACACCTTC.

The genes are TRBV27 and TRBJ2-7, with a possible D match to TRBD2 (8 bases). The CDR3 totals 18 residues. V shed 2 bases and J shed 2 bases, with 22 bases lying between them. The germline CDR1 and CDR2 sequences are MNHEY and SMNVEV (reference sequence). CDR3 nucleotides: TGTGCCAGCAGTTTAAGGGGCGGCTCGGGAGGGGGCACCTACGAGCAGTACTTC. This sequence encodes CASSLRGGSGGGTYEQYF.

This chain joins TRBV19 and TRBJ1-2; TRBD1 matches at 7 bases. Losses at the gene ends were 4 bases for V and 8 bases for J; bases not matched to a gene: 7. The CDR3 is 13 residues long. Germline CDR1 and CDR2: LNHDA and SQIVND (reference sequence). The CDR3: CASSTGTAGGYTF. Written as DNA, the CDR3 is TGTGCCAGTAGTACGGGGACAGCGGGGGGCTACACCTTC.

The genes are TRBV7-2 and TRBJ2-7, with 9 bases that match TRBD1. Unmatched junction bases numbered 7, after V lost 2 bases and J lost 5 bases. Germline loops: CDR1 SGHTA, CDR2 FQGNSA. The CDR3 totals 15 residues. The CDR3 bases are TGTGCCAGCAGCTTATTAGGGACAGGGATGGACGAGCAGTACTTC. This encodes CASSLLGTGMDEQYF.

CDR3: CASSPPGGGGKLFF. DNA of the CDR3: TGTGCCAGCTCACCACCGGGGGGCGGCGGAAAACTGTTTTTT. The rearrangement uses TRBV18 and TRBJ1-4; perhaps TRBD1 as D (6 bases). V lost 0 bases to trimming and J lost 10 bases, with 12 bases between them. CDR1 and CDR2 from the germline V gene are KGHSH and LQKENI. The CDR3 length is 14 residues.